The following is a TCR beta chain sequence with its context. Its specificity is not known. One entry per CDR3 protein, called by TCRdb with MiXCR from the 5' RACE reads. The data hold fewer than 650,000 distinct CDR3 sequences, with approximately 15% observed a single time. This record belongs to a study of T-cell memory formation after mild COVID-19. For the study at large: TCR clusters were largely donor specific.

The V gene's germline CDR1 is SGHDN and CDR2 FVKESK. CDR3 length: 17 amino acids. V trimming: 4 bases; J trimming: 5 bases; junction bases outside the gene matches: 15. Whole-study findings and limits: Contracting clones, day 15 to 85, had balanced CD4/CD8, and later expanders favored CD4+. CD4+ contracting clones were mainly CM and EM; CD8+ ones, EMRA.

This chain links TRBV14 with TRBJ1-2; TRBD1 matches 8 bases. The source material was PBMCs or a T cell subset sorted from them (not recorded which). The receptor was isolated from an adult woman who had mild COVID-19 (a few samples of this study predate the infection). Cell type and time point are not known. CDR3 region: CASSLQTYRTGRYGYTF. The CDR3 nucleotides are TGTGCCAGCAGCCTACAGACTTATCGGACAGGGCGATATGGCTACACCTTC.